This TCR beta chain was documented in a study of cytomegalovirus exposure and HLA in healthy donors. Notes on the study in general: Later on, analysis showed that most CMV-associated TCR beta chains appeared to be HLA-restricted. Most subjects had HLA-A and HLA-B alleles reportedly predicted accurately by TCR beta sequences. The investigators catalogued 150 or so TCR beta chains as cytomegalovirus-associated. Later on, a genetic analysis was performed. It linked a missense variant in DCLRE1C with V- and J-gene trimming of TCR beta.

13 Jbeta primers and 60 Vbeta primers were used for the PCR. TCRdb keeps only in-frame clones here, not all; method: immunoSEQ multiplex PCR. Of roughly 67,000 clones listed, roughly 80% are singletons. This clone was counted between two and nine times. Its antigen is unknown. This CDR3 has 16 residues. The V segment lost 4 bases and the J segment 2 bases; nucleotides outside the gene matches: 7. Germline V gene data show CDR1 as LGHNA and CDR2 as YNFKEQ. The clonotype originates from a young woman in good health and CMV-seronegative. The V and J genes are TRBV4-2 and TRBJ2-3; 9 bases are a match to TRBD2. Sequenced: PBMCs. For the CDR3, the DNA is TGTGCCAGCAGCCCAGGGCGGGGGGGCCACACAGATACGCAGTATTTT. It codes for CASSPGRGGHTDTQYF.